The rows below give T cell receptor beta chains drawn from one sample of a study of blood T cell repertoires in COVID-19. Produced via immunoSEQ multiplex PCR; TCRdb's table is partial and in-frame only. This sample has 180,000 or so clones, with 85% to 90% found just once. The sample taken for sequencing was peripheral blood. These receptors were taken from a woman in her fifties or sixties with acute or convalescent COVID-19. Each CDR3 is given with its conserved first and last residue. A D gene is named only where the DNA matches it firmly. Not every row has a clone size; where given, it reads once, few, many or a size class.

>TRBV12-5|.|TRBJ2-1|.
CASGLVAGRKQFF
TGTGCTAGTGGTTTGGTAGCGGGCCGTAAGCAGTTCTTC
>TRBV19|once|TRBJ2-5|.
CASSSLLGQETQYF
TGTGCCAGTAGTTCCCTTCTCGGTCAAGAGACCCAGTACTTC
>TRBV5-6|.|TRBJ2-6|.
CASSGGISGANVLTF
TGTGCCAGCAGCGGGGGCATCTCTGGGGCCAACGTCCTGACTTTC
>TRBV2|.|TRBJ2-1|TRBD2
CASSETSGRAFNEQFF
TGTGCCAGCAGTGAAACTAGCGGGAGGGCCTTCAATGAGCAGTTCTTC
>TRBV7-9|.|TRBJ1-1|TRBD1
CASSLGGQGTEAFF
TGTGCCAGCAGCTTAGGGGGACAGGGTACTGAAGCTTTCTTT
>TRBV10-1|.|TRBJ2-7|TRBD2
CASSESIPGGPDYEQYF
TGCGCCAGCAGTGAGTCGATCCCGGGAGGGCCAGATTACGAGCAGTACTTC
>TRBV21-1|.|TRBJ2-5|.
CASSKRREGRGTQYF
TGTGCCAGCAGCAAGAGGCGGGAGGGCCGTGGGACCCAGTACTTC
>TRBV4-2|.|TRBJ2-1|.
CASSQDIGGSYNEQFF
TGTGCCAGCAGCCAAGATATCGGGGGTTCCTACAATGAGCAGTTCTTC
>TRBV4-2|.|TRBJ2-6|.
CASSQPTGSSGANVLTF
TGTGCCAGCAGCCAACCTACGGGGAGTTCTGGGGCCAACGTCCTGACTTTC
>TRBV2|.|TRBJ1-1|.
CASSEAQGIGVFF
TGTGCCAGCAGTGAAGCGCAGGGGATCGGAGTTTTCTTT
>TRBV19|.|TRBJ2-2|TRBD1
CASSIKGALGGELFF
TGTGCCAGTAGTATAAAGGGGGCGCTGGGCGGGGAGCTGTTTTTT